This T cell receptor beta chain originates from a study of type 1 regulatory T cells. Germline loops: CDR1 MNHEY, CDR2 SMNVEV (reference sequence). The V end lost 6 bases, the J end lost 3 bases, and 14 bases lay between the germline ends. This CDR3 is 14 amino acids long. Using its own MiXCR run on the reads, TCRdb lists one record per CDR3 protein. The repertoire holds about 67,000 distinct CDR3 sequences, with about 48% as singletons. To note about this clonotype: What it recognizes is unknown.

Sample: cultured non-Tr1 T cells, either the whole culture or a sorted T cell fraction (not recorded which). The sequence came from a human donor in good health. The chain uses TRBV27 and TRBJ1-1, with unresolved D. The CDR3 DNA reads TGTGCCAGCAGATTCCGGGGTATGGACACTGAAGCTTTCTTT. This codes for CASRFRGMDTEAFF.